These 9 T cell receptor beta chains were all obtained from the same sample, sequenced in a study of blood T cell repertoires in COVID-19. Assay: immunoSEQ multiplex PCR; the TCRdb copy retains only in-frame clones and omits some. This table holds approximately 140,000 clones, around nine tenths found once. The source material was peripheral blood. The receptor set was obtained from a man aged 55 to 69 with active or convalescent COVID-19.

The V and J genes are TRBV28 and TRBJ1-5; 8 bases are shared with TRBD1. CDR3 length: 17 amino acids. V shed 3 bases, J shed 3 bases, and the junction held 10 bases outside the gene matches. Germline V gene data show CDR1 as MDHEN and CDR2 as SYDVKM. The CDR3 region is CASSFYTGTGVNQPQHF. The CDR3 DNA is TGTGCCAGCAGTTTTTATACCGGGACAGGAGTCAATCAGCCCCAGCATTTT.

The chain couples TRBV19 to TRBJ1-5; 7 bases map to TRBD1. CDR3 length: 15 amino acids. V was clipped by 6 bases and J by 0 bases; unmatched bases: 5. CDR1 LNHDA and CDR2 SQIVND come from the germline V gene (reference sequence). This CDR3 is CASRRDRYSNQPQHF. The CDR3 bases are TGTGCCAGTAGGCGGGACAGATATAGCAATCAGCCCCAGCATTTT.

The rearrangement joins TRBV18 to TRBJ2-1; 7 nucleotides align to TRBD2. This CDR3 comprises 15 residues. Germline V gene lookup returns CDR1 KGHSH and CDR2 LQKENI. V shed 3 bases, J shed 5 bases, and the junction held 7 bases outside the gene matches. CDR3 nucleotide sequence: TGTGCCAGCTCACCGAGGGCTAGCGGCCACAATGAGCAGTTCTTC. Amino acids: CASSPRASGHNEQFF.

The chain has TRBV2 and TRBJ2-1; maybe TRBD2 (6 bases). Looked up from germline, CDR1 is SNHLY and CDR2 is FYNNEI. The CDR3 is 15 amino acids. V lost 7 bases, J lost 0 bases, and 13 bases lay in between. CDR3 sequence reads: CASKGLGSSYNEQFF. As DNA, the CDR3 is TGTGCCAGCAAGGGACTGGGCAGCTCCTACAATGAGCAGTTCTTC.

V and J are TRBV7-9 and TRBJ2-5; D is perhaps TRBD1 (6 bases). Looked up from germline, CDR1 is SEHNR and CDR2 is FQNEAQ (reference sequence). The CDR3 runs 14 residues. With 2 bases removed from V and 6 bases from J, the gap between germline ends came to 13 bases. CDR3 in amino acids: CASSLLGAIKTQYF. CDR3 sequence (DNA): TGTGCCAGCAGCTTATTGGGGGCTATTAAGACCCAGTACTTC.

This clone was counted a few times. This chain connects TRBV7-9 to TRBJ2-7; tentatively, D is TRBD1 (6 bases). This CDR3 comprises 13 residues. The germline V gene has CDR1 SEHNR and CDR2 FQNEAQ (reference sequence). Trimming cost V 5 bases and J 2 bases, with 10 bases left between them. This CDR3 is CASSPGQPYEQYF. The CDR3 DNA follows: TGTGCCAGCAGCCCCGGACAGCCCTACGAGCAGTACTTC.

DNA of the CDR3: TGTGCCAGTAGTCGGCGAGCGGCCCACGAGCAGTACTTC. It translates to CASSRRAAHEQYF. This chain connects TRBV19 to TRBJ2-7; a weak D match, TRBD2 (5 bases). The V end lost 5 bases, the J end lost 5 bases, and 13 bases lay between the germline ends. This CDR3 contains 13 residues. Germline V CDR1 and CDR2: LNHDA, SQIVND (reference sequence).

The rearrangement links TRBV18 to TRBJ1-2, with 7 bases fitting TRBD1. Germline CDR1 is KGHSH and CDR2 is LQKENI. The CDR3 runs 16 residues. Trimming at V came to 2 bases and at J to 2 bases, leaving 8 bases not matched to a gene. The CDR3 loop reads CASSPIGGAWNYGYTF. CDR3 bases: TGTGCCAGCTCACCAATAGGGGGCGCGTGGAACTATGGCTACACCTTC.

The chain is built from TRBV20-1 and TRBJ2-7, with a tentative D call TRBD2 (5 bases). The germline V gene encodes CDR1 DFQATT and CDR2 SNEGSKA (reference sequence). The CDR3 extends over 11 amino acids. In DNA form, the CDR3 reads TGCGGCTCTGGAGGACCCTACGAGCAGTACTTC. Protein sequence: CGSGGPYEQYF.